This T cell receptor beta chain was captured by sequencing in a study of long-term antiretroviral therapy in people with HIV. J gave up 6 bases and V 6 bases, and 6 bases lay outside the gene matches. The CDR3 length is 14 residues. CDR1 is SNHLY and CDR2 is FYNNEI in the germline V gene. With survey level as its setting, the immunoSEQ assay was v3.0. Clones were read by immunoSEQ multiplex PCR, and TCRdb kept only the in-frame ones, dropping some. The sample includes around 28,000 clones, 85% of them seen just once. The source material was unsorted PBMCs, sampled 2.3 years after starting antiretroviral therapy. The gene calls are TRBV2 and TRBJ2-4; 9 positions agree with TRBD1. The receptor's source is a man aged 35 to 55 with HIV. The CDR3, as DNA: TGTGCCAGCAGGGCACAGGGGGCCTCAAACATTCAGTACTTC. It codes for CASRAQGASNIQYF.